A single T cell receptor beta chain is shown here with its context. Its antigen remains unknown. The sample belongs to a study of cytomegalovirus exposure and HLA in healthy donors. General study points: Across all donors, roughly uniform sequencing depth was an assumption of the presence/absence analyses. Many donors shared some public TCRs, even though most TCR sequences were rare. Reportedly, cytomegalovirus status was diagnosed with high sensitivity and specificity. A later analysis showed TCR association rates differing by HLA locus, peaking at DRB1 and lowest at HLA-C.

Vbeta (60) and Jbeta (13) primers were used in the PCR. Only in-frame clones appear in the TCRdb table, and some are missing; sequencing was by immunoSEQ multiplex PCR. The profile shows approximately 140,000 clones, 65% to 85% of them singletons. The ends lost 2 bases at V and 2 bases at J; junction bases unmatched: 2. The CDR3 runs 17 residues. Germline CDR1 and CDR2: WNHNN and SYGVQD (reference sequence). The chain joins TRBV10-1 to TRBJ2-1; 14 bases are a match to TRBD2. Material for sequencing was PBMCs. The source is a woman in her thirties or forties in good health and CMV-seronegative. The CDR3 coding sequence is TGCGCCAGCAGTGAGATGGGACTAGCGGGAGCCTACAATGAGCAGTTCTTC. Translated, it gives CASSEMGLAGAYNEQFF.